The 3 T cell receptor beta chains presented below share a single source sample, sequenced in a study of identifying expanded T cells in peripheral blood. Method: immunoSEQ multiplex PCR; TCRdb's copy keeps in-frame clones and lacks some. Of about 98,000 clones in the sample, approximately 89% were seen once. The sample comprised blood. These receptors originate from a person aged 18 to 70 in good health.

The J gene is TRBJ1-2, the V gene TRBV6-5; D uncertain. The V end was cut by 5 bases, the J end by 9 bases, with 16 bases between. Germline values: CDR1 MNHEY, CDR2 SVGAGI. The CDR3 runs 13 residues. CDR3 loop: CASSNFKGIRYTF. The CDR3 nucleotides are TGTGCCAGCAGTAATTTCAAAGGAATCCGCTACACCTTC.

The rearrangement joins TRBV6-5 to TRBJ1-1, with D tentatively TRBD1 (5 bases). V gave up 6 bases and J gave up 10 bases, with 18 bases separating them. The CDR3 has 13 amino acids. Germline loops: CDR1 MNHEY, CDR2 SVGAGI. The CDR3 DNA follows: TGTGCCAGCAGCTTCGGGACGGGCCGAAGAGCTTTCTTT. Encoded protein: CASSFGTGRRAFF.

A single count supports this clone. In DNA, the CDR3 is TGTGCCAGTAGTCGGACAGGACCACAGCCCCAGCATTTT. This sequence encodes CASSRTGPQPQHF. The V call is TRBV19, the J call TRBJ1-5, with TRBD1 matching 7 bases. V dropped 5 bases and J dropped 7; count of bases not matched to a gene: 5. The CDR3 runs to 13 residues. Germline CDR1 LNHDA, CDR2 SQIVND (reference sequence).